Below, one T cell receptor beta chain is given with its context. Its antigen remains unidentified. The authors ran the assay at deep level. The table came from immunoSEQ multiplex PCR; TCRdb's copy has only in-frame clones and leaves some out. The sample yields around 700,000 clones, roughly 70% seen once. CDR3 length: 15 amino acids. Germline V CDR1 and CDR2: LGHNA, YNFKEQ. V dropped 0 bases and J dropped 6 bases, with 11 bases sitting between them. The data are from a study of shared clonotypes between healthy human individuals. The study, taken as a whole, reports: Among four donors, roughly 5% of naive CD4 clonotypes were found in common. An anticipated effect of sequencing depth on clonotype sharing among donors was recognized.

J is TRBJ1-4 and V is TRBV4-2, with no clear D. The sequenced material came from memory CD4+ T cells sorted from blood. Subset noted: CD45RA-negative fraction. The sequence derives from a woman aged 30 to 39 in good health. DNA for the CDR3: TGTGCCAGCAGCCAAGACGCAGCAATGTATGAAAAACTGTTTTTT. Translating it yields CASSQDAAMYEKLFF.